This T cell receptor (beta chain) was profiled in a study of blood T cells in healthy people across ages. Study-wide points: Not knowing donor CMV status may have confounded expanded clonotype changes. Estimates of diversity drawn from one million T cells were considered underestimates.

Together with a sample-barcoded 5' primer, a J-beta primer mix was included in a second PCR lasting about 6 to 11 cycles. CDR3-containing paired-end reads numbered at least 3 million in each sample. Via MiXCR, TCRdb re-called the 5' RACE reads, giving one row per CDR3 protein. The table records about 780,000 distinct CDR3 sequences, 46% of them present only once. About this clonotype itself: No antigen is known for it.

This CDR3 has 13 residues. With 4 bases removed from V and 6 bases from J, the gap between germline ends came to 9 bases. Sequencing was done on a sample of blood. The sequence was collected from a man older than 75 in good health. V gene TRBV12-3 or TRBV12-4 combines with J gene TRBJ1-4; D possibly corresponds to TRBD1 (5 bases). The CDR3 sequence is CASSSTGYEKLFF. CDR3 in DNA: TGTGCCAGCAGTTCCACAGGTTATGAAAAACTGTTTTTT.